The 8 T cell receptor beta chains below all came from one sample that was sequenced in a study of PD-L1 blockade in urothelial cancer. The time point here: peripheral blood 6 weeks after treatment start. Repertoires were generated with immunoSEQ multiplex PCR, while TCRdb's copy carries only in-frame clones and drops some. Of about 120,000 clones listed, around 86% are singletons. This specimen was PBMCs, taken around atezolizumab (anti-PD-L1) treatment. Receptor source: a man over 45 with urothelial cancer.

This sequence joins TRBV21-1 and TRBJ2-1; the table's D call of TRBD2 was not tested on the DNA. TRBV21-1 corresponds to a pseudogene. CDR3 length: 15 amino acids. CDR3 sequence reads: CASSKASRSYNEQFF. The CDR3 DNA sequence: TGTGCCAGCAGCAAAGCTAGCCGCTCCTACAATGAGCAGTTCTTC.

V is TRBV4-1 and J is TRBJ2-1; TRBD2 aligns across 7 bases. The trim removed 0 bases at V and 10 bases at J, leaving 3 bases unmatched. CDR3 length: 13 amino acids. Germline CDR1 reads MGHRA; CDR2 reads YSYEKL. The CDR3 nucleotides read TGCGCCAGCAGCCAAGAGACTAGCAGGGAGCAGTTCTTC. Protein: CASSQETSREQFF.

The CDR3 DNA follows: TGTGCCAGCAGCCGGGGGCTAGCGGTGACGGTGGGGGAGACCCAGTACTTC. Translation: CASSRGLAVTVGETQYF. The chain couples TRBV11-2 to TRBJ2-5, with D possibly TRBD2 on 7 matching bases. Per germline, CDR1 SGHAT and CDR2 FQNNGV. The CDR3 runs 17 residues. V was shortened by 5 bases and J by 5 bases, with 24 bases between the two germline ends.

Written as DNA, the CDR3 is TGTGCCACCAGCAGGGGAGCGGGAGGAAAAGAGACCCAGTACTTC. Translation: CATSRGAGGKETQYF. This chain joins TRBV15 and TRBJ2-5; 9 bases fit TRBD2. Germline-derived CDR1 and CDR2 are LNHNV and YYDKDF (reference sequence). CDR3 size: 15 residues. With V trimmed by 3 bases and J by 3 bases, 5 bases remained unmatched.

This chain connects TRBV27 to TRBJ1-1; the D is unclear. The CDR3 totals 12 residues. The germline CDR1 and CDR2 sequences are MNHEY and SMNVEV (reference sequence). The V end was cut by 6 bases, the J end by 1 base, with 6 bases between. Here the CDR3 reads CASRQENTEAFF. The CDR3 region has the DNA TGTGCCAGCAGGCAGGAGAACACTGAAGCTTTCTTT.

This clone has a single count. The chain has TRBV9 and TRBJ2-2, with 16 bases matching TRBD2. The J segment lost 4 bases and the V segment lost 3 bases, leaving 6 bases of the junction unmatched. The CDR3 is 18 amino acids. CDR1 is SGDLS, CDR2 YYNGEE, per germline. The chain's CDR3 is CASSAGLAGGLGTGELFF. The CDR3 DNA sequence: TGTGCCAGCAGCGCGGGACTAGCGGGAGGGCTGGGCACCGGGGAGCTGTTTTTT.

The chain carries TRBV30 and TRBJ2-7; a weak D match, TRBD2 (6 bases). CDR1 and CDR2 (germline): GTSNPN, SVGIG (reference sequence). The CDR3 extends over 13 amino acids. Trimming removed 0 bases from V and 6 bases from J, with 12 bases in between. CDR3: CAWSVQSGREQYF. For the CDR3, the DNA is TGTGCCTGGAGTGTGCAGAGCGGGCGCGAGCAGTACTTC. The full variable domain, in which reference TRBV30 and TRBJ2-7 provide the parts outside the CDR3, is SQTIHQWPATLVQPVGSPLSLECTVEGTSNPNLYWYRQAAGRGLQLLFYSVGIGQISSEVPQNLSASRPQDRQFILSSKKLLLSDSGFYLCAWSVQSGREQYFGPGTRLTVT.

The rearrangement uses TRBV5-5 and TRBJ1-5; weak D call: TRBD1 (6 bases). The germline V and J ends were trimmed by 4 bases and 3 bases, with 14 bases remaining between them. The CDR3 sequence is 15 residues long. The germline CDR1 and CDR2 sequences are SGHKS and YYEKEE (reference sequence). The CDR3 coding sequence is TGTGCCAGCAGCAAACAACAGGGAAACAATCAGCCCCAGCATTTT. It yields the protein CASSKQQGNNQPQHF. Together with reference TRBV5-5 and TRBJ1-5, the CDR3 gives the full variable domain: DAGVTQSPTHLIKTRGQQVTLRCSPISGHKSVSWYQQVLGQGPQFIFQYYEKEERGRGNFPDRFSARQFPNYSSELNVNALLLGDSALYLCASSKQQGNNQPQHFGDGTRLSIL.